The sample holds one count of the clone carrying this TCR beta chain. The data originate from a study of blood T cell repertoires in COVID-19. For the study at large: Acute and convalescent COVID-19 specimens originated in the United States, Italy and Spain. T cells, B-cell-depleted T cells, or PBMCs supplied cDNA or gDNA.

Authors' analysis steps: Quantification of nucleated cells was approximated via reference gene primer amplification. This table comes from immunoSEQ multiplex PCR, and its TCRdb copy is limited to in-frame clones, with some not included. V, J and clone size were drawn from that table, and D and trimming were deduced from the DNA. The repertoire holds some 6,900 clones, about 88% seen once, with about a sixth in the top ten. Germline V lookup: CDR1 SGHAT, CDR2 FQNNGV. The CDR3 runs to 16 residues. V was shortened by 2 bases and J by 2 bases, with 13 bases between the two germline ends. The sample comprised peripheral blood. The receptor was isolated from a human donor in a cohort sampled during active COVID-19. The V gene is TRBV11-2, the J gene TRBJ2-1, with a weak D call TRBD1 (6 bases). CDR3 sequence reads: CASSLSPTGPYNEQFF. The CDR3 DNA reads TGTGCCAGCAGCTTATCCCCTACAGGGCCCTACAATGAGCAGTTCTTC.